This TCR beta chain was identified during a study of cytomegalovirus exposure and HLA in healthy donors (TCRdb year 2017). General notes on the study: According to an earlier analysis of 587 of the donors, about 190 million T cells yielded 90 million to 140 million unique TCR beta sequences and about 280 Gb of sequence data. An early release covering about 600 HLA-typed donors comprised about 300 gigabases of sequencing data and around 86 million unique TCR sequences. Of the approximately 370 genotyped donors, more than 75% were placed in the genetic ancestry cluster associated with self-reported Caucasian donors. The study aimed to test whether cataloging public T cell receptors could reveal signatures of past pathogen exposure. Using immunosequencing, the study profiled T cell repertoires from 500 to 800 subjects and related those repertoires to cytomegalovirus serostatus. In addition to the first cohort of around 670 subjects, a separate validation cohort of 120 different subjects was used. To predict cytomegalovirus infection status, the study combined high-throughput TCR immunosequencing, statistical association of individual TCRs with disease status, and machine learning. In a later analysis, previously published TCR beta repertoires from fewer than 750 donors were re-analyzed and high-resolution HLA genotyping was added so that TCR occurrence patterns could be studied. Rather than using new phenotypic data, the later analysis identified candidate immune exposures from TCR beta sequences and from how often those sequences occurred across donors. In an earlier analysis of several hundred of the donors, high-throughput TCR beta sequencing was used to judge whether each TCR beta V gene segment behaved as functional or pseudogenic. Alongside the repertoire data, information on donor age, sex, ethnicity and CMV serostatus was compiled. Genome-wide SNP genotypes for about 55% of the roughly 670 donors were used in a later genetic analysis, which treated that subset as a discovery cohort. Every repertoire in the discovery cohort had been generated on one and the same sequencing platform. HLA typing included class I and class II loci at four-digit resolution. Typing coverage varied by locus: roughly 620-640 donors for A, B, C, DRB1 and DQB1; roughly 500 for DQA1; 606 for DPA1; around 490 for DPB1. Roughly 5 DR-DQ haplotypes were handled as single units for association and clustering because linkage in the cohort was strong. On average, roughly 250,000 unique TCR beta nucleotide sequences were sequenced per donor among several hundred genotyped donors of the cohort, with roughly 18% of those sequences being non-productive. Overall results and qualifications from the work: The presence/absence analyses assumed that sequencing depth was roughly uniform across donors, and that assumption may not be true. Across donors, most TCR sequences were observed very rarely, whereas some public TCRs were present in many individuals. The classifier was reported to diagnose cytomegalovirus status with high specificity and sensitivity in both the original cohort and the validation cohort. Linkage disequilibrium might explain the correlated functional status among segregating V segments, but an unknown experimental factor could not be excluded. A later genetic analysis reported fewer N-insertions in productive TCRs among donors in an Asian-associated ancestry cluster than the approximately 700-donor mean. A further reported finding was that TCR beta sequences accurately predicted the HLA-A and HLA-B alleles for most subjects in the first cohort. A cluster of highly shared sequence variants was judged likely to be a technical artifact of the sequencing pipeline. In a later analysis, HLA-associated TCR beta chains were found to be more clonally expanded and to have lower generation probabilities than equally common non-associated chains. When HLA alleles, especially DR and DQ, strongly co-occurred, TCR associations were difficult to assign to individual alleles. In a later analysis, several top co-occurrence clusters were reported to appear linked to parvovirus B19, influenza, CMV and Epstein-Barr virus. The authors suggested that the approach could potentially be generalized to other disease states and immunological phenotypes. The only immune exposure information available for the cohort was CMV serostatus. Three of the identified cytomegalovirus-associated TCR beta chains were confirmed in vitro to be specific for cytomegalovirus antigens. Broadly in line with IMGT annotations, most TCR beta V segments showed up in productive rearrangements about 90% or about 30% of the time in an earlier analysis of roughly 590 of the donors. In a later analysis, most CMV-associated TCR beta chains were found to appear HLA-restricted, with HLA associations seemingly driven largely by CMV exposure. In a later analysis, the rate of TCR association differed among HLA loci, with DRB1 alleles having the most associated TCRs and HLA-C alleles having the fewest. HLA typing was unavailable for some donors at each locus, so association tests used only the typed subset. A later analysis associated 15,000 to 20,000 TCR beta sequences with specific HLA alleles at a false discovery rate of 0.05. In the study, 150 to 200 TCR beta chains were listed as associated with cytomegalovirus. Only TCR beta chains were sequenced in this cohort, and the absence of alpha or paired-chain data limited detectable features. Because counts were too low, seventeen rarely observed V segments, including chromosome 9 orphons, were left out of the earlier analysis of some 600 of the donors. In a later genetic analysis, a missense DCLRE1C variant was associated with V-gene and J-gene trimming of TCR beta chains, and the association was replicated in an independent cohort.

Notes on this clone: The target of this receptor is not known. No base quality information exists; no much larger clone differs at one position.

The cohort comprised around 690 healthy bone marrow donors. Cohort members were all nominally healthy when sampled, although unrecorded immune exposures were likely present. The donor was CMV seronegative and was included in the group of 352 seronegative cohort members. Every donor gave a peripheral blood sample, and the peripheral blood mononuclear cells from that sample were used for TCR beta sequencing. Genomic DNA was extracted from the blood cell samples with the Qiagen DNeasy Blood Extraction Kit. The library was prepared using the immunoSEQ multiplex PCR assay. For the multiplex PCR, a mixture combining 60 forward primers for TCR Vbeta segments and 13 reverse primers for TCR Jbeta segments was used. Amplification of the CDR3 region of rearranged TCR beta genes was performed with a multiplex PCR assay on genomic DNA. Amplified TCR beta libraries were sequenced as 87-base-pair reads on the Illumina HiSeq System. The study's own analysis went as follows. Across the 670 or so repertoires, a later analysis counted 75 million to 90 million unique TCR beta chains, around 10 million of which were shared by at least two donors. Raw reads were error-corrected and collapsed into unique sequences by a nearest-neighbor algorithm in which closely related sequences were merged to remove PCR and sequencing errors. CDR3 sequences were aligned to IMGT reference sequences to assign V, D and J gene segments. Each retained sequence needed at least a six-nucleotide match to both a V gene segment and a J gene segment. A rearrangement was called productive if the CDR3 had no stop codons and remained in frame with V and J, and every other rearrangement was called non-productive. CDR3 was defined according to IMGT convention as the region running from the second conserved V-encoded cysteine to the conserved J-encoded phenylalanine. In an earlier analysis of more than 550 of the donors, sequences lacking an unambiguous match to a single V gene segment were excluded. An earlier analysis of around 600 of the donors classified V segments as functional when productive rearrangements were above 56.7% and as segregating when the standard deviation between donors was above 5%. A statistical classification framework was built for diagnosing cytomegalovirus status from the catalog of TCR beta chain sequences. A later analysis assigned V and J genes by comparing TCR nucleotide sequences with IMGT/GENE-DB human TR gene sequences. In a later analysis, CDR3 sequences and most-parsimonious VDJ recombination scenarios were assigned using the TCRdist pipeline. In a later analysis, each TCR beta chain was defined by its CDR3 amino acid sequence together with its V-gene family, and reads without a unique V-gene family were excluded. As a way to deal with suspected cross-contamination and a sequencing artifact, a later analysis dropped 450 to 600 nucleotide sequences that were highly shared and had low generation probability. In a later analysis, a clonal expansion index was calculated for each public chain from normalized within-repertoire ranks of inferred template counts. Generation probabilities in a later analysis came from a VDJ recombination model fitted to out-of-frame rearrangements, and those results were checked against IGoR. In a later analysis, hypergeometric tests were used to score TCR-TCR, TCR-HLA and TCR-CMV co-occurrence, with a repertoire-size bias correction applied to TCR pairs. In a later analysis, false discovery rates were estimated by permuting HLA or CMV assignments 20 times. In a later analysis, co-occurring TCRs were grouped using DBSCAN, with TCRdist sequence similarity added in when clustering inside HLA-allele-positive subsets. For co-occurrence clustering, repertoires with fewer than 30,000 or more than 120,000 public chains were excluded, along with roughly 5 repertoires with anomalous nucleotide sharing. TCRdb re-hosts the immuneACCESS table, in-frame sequences only. Its copies lack some clones; in the studies checked, an unresolved V gene accounts for under half of them, and the cause for the rest is not known. Clone size and V and J calls were adopted from that table, with D and trimming inferred from the DNA. The sample records about 180,000 clones, about four fifths of which are singletons. 0.38% of the sample is in the top ten clones.

The receptor's source is a boy aged 2 to 9 in good health and CMV-seronegative. Sequences were obtained from PBMCs.

CDR3 protein: CAISESWGGNTEAFF. The DNA sequence is TGTGCCATCAGTGAGTCATGGGGGGGGAACACTGAAGCTTTCTTT. Here the chain combines TRBV10-3 and TRBJ1-1; matching of 5 bases hints at TRBD1 as the D gene. The junction carries 9 bases between V and J, which are trimmed by 0 bases and 1 base respectively. From the cysteine through the phenylalanine, the CDR3 covers 15 amino acids. Of all the DNA, just the CDR3 is kept, 45 bases in frame from base 1. Reading the germline V gene gives CDR1 ENHRY and CDR2 SYGVKD.